This T cell receptor (beta chain) originates from a study of cytomegalovirus exposure and HLA in healthy donors. Primers for the PCR totalled 60 Vbeta and 13 Jbeta. Here immunoSEQ multiplex PCR was the method, and the copy in TCRdb shows in-frame clones only, minus some. In the table there are some 86,000 clones, about 67% of which are singletons. This CDR3 spans 14 amino acids. Germline V gives CDR1 SGHKS, CDR2 YYEKEE (reference sequence). V was cut by 0 bases and J by 2 bases, with 8 bases left in between. This clone has more than one count but fewer than ten. The sequencing sample was made of PBMCs. The V call is TRBV5-5, the J call TRBJ1-2; D unclear. The receptor was derived from a man younger than 40 in good health and CMV-seronegative. The CDR3 DNA follows: TGTGCCAGCAGCTTGGTTGCCGGGAACTATGGCTACACCTTC. Its translation is CASSLVAGNYGYTF. Complete variable domain (other parts from reference TRBV5-5 and TRBJ1-2): DAGVTQSPTHLIKTRGQQVTLRCSPISGHKSVSWYQQVLGQGPQFIFQYYEKEERGRGNFPDRFSARQFPNYSSELNVNALLLGDSALYLCASSLVAGNYGYTFGSGTRLTVV.